What follows are 21 T cell receptor beta chains derived from one specimen sequenced in a study of cytomegalovirus exposure and HLA in healthy donors. PCR employed 60 Vbeta and 13 Jbeta primers. Libraries were prepared by immunoSEQ multiplex PCR; TCRdb keeps only in-frame clonotypes and omits some of them. The profile covers 150,000 or so clones, with 70% appearing a single time and 2.1% taken by the ten largest. Sample: PBMCs. These receptors all come from a woman aged 60-70 years in good health and CMV-seropositive.

The chain employs TRBV30 and TRBJ1-5; tentatively, D is TRBD1 (6 bases). Trimming shortened V by 7 bases and J by 8 bases, and 18 bases separated the two germline ends. CDR1 GTSNPN and CDR2 SVGIG come from the germline V gene (reference sequence). The CDR3 is made up of 13 amino acids. In DNA, the CDR3 is TGTGCCTTCGCGGACAGCCTGGGAAAGCCCCAGCATTTT. The encoded protein is CAFADSLGKPQHF.

The chain recombines TRBV2 with TRBJ1-2; TRBD1 might be the D (6 bases). The CDR3 sequence is 13 residues long. From germline, CDR1 is SNHLY and CDR2 FYNNEI. Trimming cost V 8 bases and J 0 bases, with 10 bases left between them. CDR3 sequence: CASETGPNYGYTF. The CDR3, as DNA: TGTGCCAGCGAGACAGGTCCTAACTATGGCTACACCTTC.

The V gene is TRBV21-1, the J gene TRBJ1-4; the DNA was not compared with TRBD1, the D call given in the table. TRBV21-1 is a listed pseudogene. The CDR3 is made up of 16 amino acids. As DNA, the CDR3 is TGTGCCAGCAGCAAAGGCAGGGTTAGGACTAATGAAAAACTGTTTTTT. Translation gives CASSKGRVRTNEKLFF.

Turning to this clone: This sample also contains other DNA sequences that code for the same CDR3. This chain links TRBV7-2 with TRBJ1-3; D is ambiguous. The CDR3 runs 15 residues. The ends were cut back, 1 base at V and 0 bases at J, with 7 bases in the middle. The germline gives CDR1 SGHTA, CDR2 FQGNSA. CDR3 protein: CASSLGSYSGNTIYF. The CDR3, as DNA: TGTGCCAGCAGCTTAGGGTCCTACTCTGGAAACACCATATATTTT.

This chain joins TRBV6-5 and TRBJ2-7; the match to TRBD2 covers 8 bases. This CDR3 has 13 amino acids. In germline, CDR1 is MNHEY, CDR2 SVGAGI. Trimming took 10 bases from V and 5 from J; bases not matched to a gene: 10. The CDR3 nucleotides read TGTGCCACCAAAACCAGCGGGAGCCACGAGCAGTACTTC. Translating it yields CATKTSGSHEQYF.

This clone was detected a few times. This CDR3 is CASSLLEAFF. The CDR3 nucleotides are TGTGCCAGCAGCTTACTTGAAGCTTTCTTT. The chain uses TRBV7-9 and TRBJ1-1; no clear D gene. V was shortened by 2 bases and J by 7 bases, with 2 bases between the two germline ends. This CDR3 is 10 amino acids long. Germline loops: CDR1 SEHNR, CDR2 FQNEAQ (reference sequence).

V usage is TRBV9 and J usage is TRBJ2-3, with TRBD2 matching over 13 bases. Trimming removed 2 bases from V and 3 bases from J; junction bases left unmatched: 9. CDR3 length: 18 residues. Germline loops: CDR1 SGDLS, CDR2 YYNGEE. The CDR3 bases are TGTGCCAGCAGCGTTGACCTGGGACTAGCGGGATGGACAGATACGCAGTATTTT. Translating it yields CASSVDLGLAGWTDTQYF. The full variable domain, with the rest looked up from reference TRBV9 and TRBJ2-3, is DSGVTQTPKHLITATGQRVTLRCSPRSGDLSVYWYQQSLDQGLQFLIQYYNGEERAKGNILERFSAQQFPDLHSELNLSSLELGDSALYFCASSVDLGLAGWTDTQYFGPGTRLTVL.

The gene calls are TRBV10-3 and TRBJ2-5; 10 nucleotides align to TRBD1. The CDR3 length is 16 residues. The junction had 8 bases not matched to a gene; V was cut back by 3 bases and J by 4 bases. The V gene's germline CDR1 is ENHRY and CDR2 SYGVKD. The CDR3 region is CAISDPGTGDRETQYF. The CDR3 bases are TGTGCCATCAGTGACCCCGGGACAGGGGATCGAGAGACCCAGTACTTC.

The chain joins TRBV19 to TRBJ1-2, with 11 bases aligning to TRBD1. The junction had 11 bases not matched to a gene; V was cut back by 5 bases and J by 6 bases. Germline CDR1 is LNHDA and CDR2 is SQIVND (reference sequence). The CDR3 consists of 16 residues. CDR3 loop: CASSPYRGQGANGYTF. CDR3 DNA: TGTGCCAGTAGTCCGTACCGCGGACAGGGGGCAAATGGCTACACCTTC.

This chain uses TRBV14 with TRBJ1-4; D is unclear. The CDR3 is 15 amino acids. The ends were cut back, 1 base at V and 5 bases at J, with 11 bases in the middle. From germline, CDR1 is SGHDN and CDR2 FVKESK. The CDR3 DNA reads as TGTGCCAGCAGCCAAGGACCCGCGGGGAATGAAAAACTGTTTTTT. Its protein product is CASSQGPAGNEKLFF.

J is TRBJ2-7 and V is TRBV2, with 7 positions matching TRBD1. Germline V CDR1 and CDR2: SNHLY, FYNNEI. The CDR3 covers 13 residues. J was trimmed by 7 bases and V by 6 bases; bases with no gene match: 9. The CDR3 sequence is CASRLTGVGEQYF. The CDR3 DNA is TGTGCCAGCAGACTTACAGGGGTCGGGGAGCAGTACTTC.

In this sample, this clone turned up once. The chain links TRBV4-1 to TRBJ1-4, with D hard to call. Germline V CDR1 and CDR2: MGHRA, YSYEKL. This CDR3 contains 14 residues. V lost 0 bases to trimming and J lost 4 bases, with 6 bases between them. The CDR3: CASSQDGLNEKLFF. DNA of the CDR3: TGCGCCAGCAGCCAAGATGGACTTAATGAAAAACTGTTTTTT.

The genes are TRBV2 and TRBJ2-7; TRBD2 agrees at 11 bases. Germline CDR1 SNHLY, CDR2 FYNNEI. The V gene end was trimmed by 5 bases and the J gene end by 6 bases; junction bases not matched to a gene: 3. The CDR3 has 13 amino acids. CDR3 in DNA: TGTGCCAGCAGTTTACTAGCGGGAGTCGAGCAGTACTTC. This sequence encodes CASSLLAGVEQYF.

This clone came up a few times. The CDR3 DNA follows: TGTGCCAGTAGGTGGGACAGGGATCAGCCCCAGCATTTT. Translation gives CASRWDRDQPQHF. This chain uses TRBV19 with TRBJ1-5; TRBD1 matches 9 bases. This CDR3 has 13 amino acids. Germline CDR1 reads LNHDA; CDR2 reads SQIVND (reference sequence). V lost 6 bases to trimming and J lost 5 bases; unmatched junction nucleotides: 2.

J is TRBJ2-5 and V is TRBV28; no firm D call. Germline lookup yields CDR1 MDHEN and CDR2 SYDVKM. The CDR3 runs to 13 residues. The ends were cut back, 3 bases at V and 5 bases at J, with 10 bases in the middle. CDR3 DNA: TGTGCCAGCAGTTTTAACAACGTGGAGACCCAGTACTTC. Its translation: CASSFNNVETQYF.

The chain has TRBV10-3 and TRBJ2-4; no clear D. CDR3 size: 15 residues. Germline CDR1 ENHRY, CDR2 SYGVKD. Trimming shortened V by 10 bases and J by 0 bases, and 16 bases separated the two germline ends. The CDR3, as DNA: TGTGCCACACGGCCGGCGGATCTAGCCAAAAACATTCAGTACTTC. It yields the protein CATRPADLAKNIQYF.

The chain joins TRBV2 to TRBJ2-7; TRBD2 agrees at 7 bases. This CDR3 has 13 residues. Germline CDR1 reads SNHLY; CDR2 reads FYNNEI. Losses at the gene ends were 7 bases for V and 3 bases for J; bases not matched to a gene: 6. CDR3 DNA sequence: TGTGCCAGCAAGGGCGGGAGCTTCTACGAGCAGTACTTC. This gives the protein CASKGGSFYEQYF.

The V call is TRBV4-1, the J call TRBJ2-7; D ambiguous. V shed 0 bases and J shed 6 bases, with 6 bases lying between them. The germline CDR1 and CDR2 sequences are MGHRA and YSYEKL. The CDR3 has 12 residues. The CDR3 DNA follows: TGCGCCAGCAGCCAAGATGGCGGCGAGCAGTACTTC. It codes for CASSQDGGEQYF.

This clone was recorded a few times. This chain joins TRBV5-6 and TRBJ2-2, with D perhaps TRBD2 (5 bases). Per germline, CDR1 SGHDT and CDR2 YYEEEE. V was clipped by 0 bases and J by 5 bases, with 8 bases between them. This CDR3 spans 14 amino acids. CDR3 sequence: CASSLDRGTGELFF. CDR3 in DNA: TGTGCCAGCAGCTTGGATCGGGGAACCGGGGAGCTGTTTTTT.

The CDR3 DNA reads TGTGCCTGGAGTGCCCTACCGGGACAGTTGAACACTGAAGCTTTCTTT. It specifies CAWSALPGQLNTEAFF. This chain joins TRBV30 and TRBJ1-1, with TRBD1 matching 7 bases. V gave up 1 base and J gave up 0 bases; unmatched junction bases: 8. The germline V gene has CDR1 GTSNPN and CDR2 SVGIG (reference sequence). The CDR3 spans 16 residues.

The chain recombines TRBV6-1 with TRBJ1-1, with 8 bases lining up with TRBD1. After removal of 4 bases from V and 4 bases from J, the junction contained 5 bases not matched to a gene. CDR1 and CDR2 from the germline V gene are MNHNS and SASEGT. The CDR3 has 14 amino acids. The CDR3 sequence is CASSASGTGTEAFF. The DNA for the CDR3 is TGTGCCAGCAGTGCCTCCGGGACAGGCACTGAAGCTTTCTTT.